Following are 23 T cell receptor beta chains from one sample sequenced in a study of beta chain features in type 1 diabetes. Study outcomes and limitations: For Type 1 diabetes patients, all four CD4+ subsets carried TCRB CDR3s that were moderately but significantly shorter.

No antigen has been identified for these receptors. The investigators reverse transcribed all of the isolated RNA, so they sequenced expressed TCRB transcripts. This table comes from immunoSEQ multiplex PCR, and its TCRdb copy is limited to in-frame clones, with some not included. The repertoire holds 600,000 to 750,000 clones, with 9.5% to 15% as singletons. The sequenced material came from naive CD4+ T cells from blood. The receptors come from a man aged 25-45 years with type 1 diabetes.

The genes are TRBV5-1 and TRBJ2-1; D perhaps matches TRBD1 (6 bases). The CDR3 totals 13 residues. Per germline, CDR1 SGHRS and CDR2 YFSETQ. V lost 0 bases, J lost 8 bases, and 9 bases lay in between. CDR3 loop: CASSLDRVYEQFF. As DNA, the CDR3 is TGCGCCAGCAGCTTGGACAGGGTCTATGAGCAGTTCTTC.

This clone has only a few counts. The chain has TRBV7-2 and TRBJ1-1, with 8 bases that match TRBD1. J lost 3 bases, V lost 5 bases, and 5 bases had no gene match. The CDR3 covers 14 residues. CDR1 and CDR2 from the germline V gene are SGHTA and FQGNSA. The CDR3 spells CASSPQGADTEAFF. In nucleotides, the CDR3 is TGTGCCAGCAGCCCGCAGGGGGCGGACACTGAAGCTTTCTTT.

V is TRBV6-6 and J is TRBJ2-5; D is possibly TRBD2 (5 bases). Germline V CDR1 and CDR2: MNHNY, SVGAGI (reference sequence). The CDR3 has 12 amino acids. V dropped 11 bases and J dropped 6 bases, with 16 bases sitting between them. The CDR3 nucleotides are TGTGCCGTTCAGAGTTCGGGAAAGACCCAGTACTTC. The encoded protein is CAVQSSGKTQYF.

The chain couples TRBV5-6 to TRBJ1-5, with D maybe TRBD1 (5 bases). The V gene's germline CDR1 is SGHDT and CDR2 YYEEEE. V was pared by 6 bases and J by 5 bases, with 12 bases between. The CDR3 loop spans 13 amino acids. The CDR3 DNA sequence: TGTGCCAGCAATCGGGGGGGTTATCAGCCCCAGCATTTT. It codes for CASNRGGYQPQHF.

This clone turned up a few times. The chain employs TRBV10-2 and TRBJ1-6, with D possibly TRBD1 on 6 matching bases. This CDR3 has 14 residues. Germline loops: CDR1 WSHSY, CDR2 SAAADI. Trimming removed 0 bases at V and 10 bases at J, with 10 bases between. CDR3 DNA: TGCGCCAGCAGTGAGTCGGCAGGGGCATCACCCCTCCACTTT. Residues: CASSESAGASPLHF.

This clone was detected a few times. The rearrangement links TRBV4-1 to TRBJ2-7, with D hard to call. Trimming took 1 base from V and 6 from J, leaving 7 bases between them. The CDR3 runs to 12 residues. Germline values: CDR1 MGHRA, CDR2 YSYEKL. The CDR3 spells CASSQAPGEQYF. CDR3 bases: TGCGCCAGCAGCCAAGCACCCGGCGAGCAGTACTTC.

Comment on this clone: Other DNA sequences in the sample encode the same CDR3. The chain carries TRBV7-9 and TRBJ2-2; D gene unclear. Between the trimmed V and J ends, which lost 5 bases and 0 bases, there was a span of 10 bases. The CDR3 contains 15 residues. CDR1 SEHNR and CDR2 FQNEAQ come from the germline V gene (reference sequence). The CDR3 nucleotides are TGTGCCAGCAGCCCCCGGGTCGCGAACACCGGGGAGCTGTTTTTT. Residues: CASSPRVANTGELFF.

There are a few counts of this clone. The V call is TRBV9, the J call TRBJ2-1, with TRBD2 matching over 9 bases. V was clipped by 0 bases and J by 8 bases; unmatched bases: 9. Germline assignment: CDR1 SGDLS and CDR2 YYNGEE. CDR3 length: 16 amino acids. CDR3 sequence (DNA): TGTGCCAGCAGCGTAGACGGCGGGGGGGCCAGCCATGAGCAGTTCTTC. This codes for CASSVDGGGASHEQFF.

In this sample, this clone turned up a few times. This chain uses TRBV27 with TRBJ2-7; tentatively, D is TRBD1 (6 bases). CDR1 is MNHEY and CDR2 is SMNVEV in the germline V gene (reference sequence). There are 14 residues in the CDR3. Between the trimmed V and J ends, which lost 8 bases and 3 bases, there was a span of 17 bases. In DNA, the CDR3 is TGTGCCAGCCAATCAGGGGCGGCGAACTACGAGCAGTACTTC. Translated: CASQSGAANYEQYF.

This clone was found a few times. This chain uses TRBV5-4 with TRBJ2-5; 10 nucleotides agree with TRBD2. Germline CDR1 and CDR2: SGHNT and YYREEE (reference sequence). With V trimmed by 3 bases and J by 4 bases, 12 bases remained unmatched. The CDR3 contains 17 residues. CDR3 loop: CASSSGLAPLGAETQYF. The DNA of the CDR3 is TGTGCCAGCAGCTCGGGACTAGCGCCCTTGGGGGCAGAGACCCAGTACTTC.

The chain is built from TRBV9 and TRBJ2-1; 9 bases are a match to TRBD2. The CDR3 runs to 16 residues. V trimming: 0 bases; J trimming: 5 bases; junction bases outside the gene matches: 6. Germline V gives CDR1 SGDLS, CDR2 YYNGEE. CDR3 nucleotides: TGTGCCAGCAGCGTAGCTCGTCTAGCGGGGCACAATGAGCAGTTCTTC. Translation: CASSVARLAGHNEQFF.

This clone was detected once. The chain employs TRBV7-9 and TRBJ1-3; weak D call: TRBD1 (6 bases). V was cut by 5 bases and J by 3 bases, with 14 bases left in between. CDR1 is SEHNR and CDR2 is FQNEAQ in the germline V gene (reference sequence). The CDR3 is made up of 15 amino acids. The CDR3 DNA reads TGTGCCAGCAGCCTCGACAGGAGCTTTGGAAACACCATATATTTT. The encoded protein is CASSLDRSFGNTIYF.

The chain uses TRBV7-2 and TRBJ2-3, with 7 bases matching TRBD1. This CDR3 spans 13 amino acids. Germline V CDR1 and CDR2: SGHTA, FQGNSA. J was trimmed by 1 base and V by 5 bases; bases with no gene match: 0. The CDR3 sequence: CASSTGGTDTQYF. The CDR3 DNA is TGTGCCAGCAGCACAGGGGGCACAGATACGCAGTATTTT.

This clone has only a few counts. This chain uses TRBV28 with TRBJ2-3; D ambiguous. Trimming removed 1 base at V and 4 bases at J, with 9 bases between. Germline CDR1 and CDR2: MDHEN and SYDVKM. This CDR3 is built from 14 residues. The CDR3 region is CASSLFSDSDTQYF. The CDR3 DNA reads TGTGCCAGCAGTTTATTCAGTGACTCAGATACGCAGTATTTT.

This clone appeared a few times. CDR3 sequence reads: CASSQDQGGPETQYF. CDR3 coding DNA: TGTGCCAGCAGCCAAGATCAGGGGGGTCCGGAGACCCAGTACTTC. The J gene is TRBJ2-5, the V gene TRBV4-2, with TRBD1 as a possible D gene (7 bases). Germline CDR1 and CDR2: LGHNA and YNFKEQ. Between the trimmed V and J ends, which lost 0 bases and 5 bases, there was a span of 13 bases. The CDR3 has 15 residues.

This clone was detected a few times. The chain carries TRBV9 and TRBJ1-4; no firm D call. The V gene lost 2 bases and the J gene lost 4 bases, with 12 bases spanning the gap. The CDR3 consists of 15 residues. CDR1 is SGDLS, CDR2 YYNGEE, per germline. The CDR3 reads CASSVGPIYNEKLFF. Written as DNA, the CDR3 is TGTGCCAGCAGCGTCGGACCGATTTATAATGAAAAACTGTTTTTT.

The gene calls are TRBV11-2 and TRBJ2-3; maybe TRBD2 (5 bases). The V and J ends lost 1 base and 1 base respectively, with 9 bases between them. The CDR3 has 15 amino acids. Germline V gene lookup returns CDR1 SGHAT and CDR2 FQNNGV. CDR3 in DNA: TGTGCCAGCAGCTTAGCGGGGTTCGGCACAGATACGCAGTATTTT. This sequence encodes CASSLAGFGTDTQYF.

V is TRBV19 and J is TRBJ2-7; D is ambiguous. The germline V and J ends were trimmed by 5 bases and 3 bases, with 11 bases remaining between them. The CDR3 contains 13 residues. Germline V gives CDR1 LNHDA, CDR2 SQIVND (reference sequence). The CDR3 sequence: CASSFRILYEQYF. The CDR3 DNA reads TGTGCCAGTAGTTTCCGGATACTCTACGAGCAGTACTTC.

The chain joins TRBV7-2 to TRBJ2-3, with 11 bases fitting TRBD2. Germline V lookup: CDR1 SGHTA, CDR2 FQGNSA. Germline trimming cut 2 bases from V and 4 bases from J; bases unmatched to any gene: 5. The CDR3 has 16 residues. CDR3 in amino acids: CASSLWLAGGSDTQYF. The CDR3 region has the DNA TGTGCCAGCAGCTTATGGCTAGCGGGGGGCTCAGATACGCAGTATTTT. Full variable domain (missing parts from reference TRBV7-2 and TRBJ2-3): GAGVSQSPSNKVTEKGKDVELRCDPISGHTALYWYRQSLGQGLEFLIYFQGNSAPDKSGLPSDRFSAERTGGSVSTLTIQRTQQEDSAVYLCASSLWLAGGSDTQYFGPGTRLTVL.

The chain combines TRBV5-1 with TRBJ1-2, with TRBD1 as a possible D gene (6 bases). Germline lookup yields CDR1 SGHRS and CDR2 YFSETQ. Trimming pared 2 bases from V and 6 bases from J, leaving 14 bases between. The CDR3 runs 14 residues. The CDR3 nucleotides are TGCGCCAGCAGCTTTACAGGGAAGACAGATGGCTACACCTTC. Protein: CASSFTGKTDGYTF.

This clone was seen a handful of times. The chain uses TRBV5-1 and TRBJ2-3; D may be TRBD1 (6 bases). Germline CDR1 is SGHRS and CDR2 is YFSETQ. Trimming cost V 5 bases and J 1 base, with 17 bases left between them. The CDR3 sequence is 16 residues long. The CDR3 spells CASRSFRDIGTDTQYF. The DNA for the CDR3 is TGCGCCAGCAGAAGCTTTAGGGACATTGGCACAGATACGCAGTATTTT.

V is TRBV6-5 and J is TRBJ1-3; 7 positions match TRBD1. The V and J ends lost 5 bases and 2 bases, in that order; junction bases with no gene match: 3. CDR1 and CDR2 (germline): MNHEY, SVGAGI. The CDR3 sequence is 14 residues long. The CDR3 DNA follows: TGTGCCAGCAGTCCCCAGGGGGCTGGAAACACCATATATTTT. Its translation: CASSPQGAGNTIYF.

V is TRBV29-1 and J is TRBJ2-1; D is unclear. Trimming took 6 bases from V and 6 from J, leaving 6 bases between them. From germline, CDR1 is SQVTM and CDR2 ANQGSEA. The CDR3 covers 10 residues. The CDR3 here is CSVTVNEQFF. DNA of the CDR3: TGCAGCGTGACCGTCAATGAGCAGTTCTTC.